The 13 T cell receptor beta chains given below trace back to one sample, sequenced in a study of T-cell reconstitution after alpha-beta-depleted transplantation in children. Unique molecular identifiers were incorporated during preparation of the TCRbeta library. Using its own MiXCR run on the PCR reads, TCRdb lists one record per CDR3 protein. Among about 600,000 distinct CDR3 sequences listed, roughly 24% were seen once. The sample here was PBMCs, mostly from graft donor cells, taken 360 days after TCRalphabeta/CD19-depleted stem cell transplant. The source is a boy younger than two who had a stem cell transplant for acute myeloid leukemia, so the T cells may come from the graft donor.

This clonotype appeared many times. The rearrangement joins TRBV5-1 to TRBJ2-3; 8 bases agree with TRBD2. The CDR3 totals 17 residues. Germline V gene lookup returns CDR1 SGHRS and CDR2 YFSETQ. The J segment lost 6 bases and the V segment lost 1 base, leaving 13 bases of the junction unmatched. The CDR3 is CASSLLTDGTRRDTQYF. The CDR3 DNA sequence: TGCGCCAGCAGCTTGCTCACCGACGGGACTAGGCGGGATACGCAGTATTTT.

This clonotype was seen ten or more times. The CDR3 protein is CASSLGGATYNEQFF. For the CDR3, the DNA is TGTGCCAGCAGCTTAGGGGGGGCCACTTACAATGAGCAGTTCTTC. The V and J genes are TRBV7-2 and TRBJ2-1, with D perhaps TRBD1 or TRBD2 (6 bases each). Germline CDR1 is SGHTA and CDR2 is FQGNSA. The CDR3 totals 15 residues. V lost 1 base and J lost 4, with 11 bases in between.

In its sample, this clonotype was seen a few times. The rearrangement joins TRBV5-5 to TRBJ2-7, with D unclear. Germline CDR1 and CDR2: SGHKS and YYEKEE (reference sequence). V lost 1 base and J 6 bases, leaving 8 bases between the germline ends. The CDR3 is 12 amino acids. The CDR3 DNA follows: TGTGCCAGCAGCTTGATTGGGCCCGAGCAGTACGTC. Translation: CASSLIGPEQYV.

This clonotype was counted many times. The gene calls are TRBV7-2 and TRBJ2-2; unclear D gene. Trimming left V 6 bases short and J 2 bases short, with 10 bases between. The V gene's germline CDR1 is SGHTA and CDR2 FQGNSA. This CDR3 is built from 14 residues. The CDR3 here is CASSAPVNTGELFF. DNA of the CDR3: TGTGCCAGCAGTGCCCCGGTAAACACCGGGGAGCTGTTTTTT.

The chain couples TRBV11-1 to TRBJ2-7; no reliable D call. Looked up from germline, CDR1 is SGHAT and CDR2 is FQDESV (reference sequence). V lost 2 bases and J lost 8, with 16 bases in between. The CDR3 has 14 residues. CDR3 sequence: CASSLYGGAIKQYF. CDR3 nucleotides: TGTGCCAGCAGCTTATACGGCGGTGCAATCAAGCAGTACTTC.

This clonotype was seen many times. The chain is built from TRBV6-1 and TRBJ2-1; 8 bases map to TRBD2. The CDR3 extends over 13 amino acids. V shed 5 bases and J 4 bases; nucleotides not matched to a gene: 1. Germline V gene lookup returns CDR1 MNHNS and CDR2 SASEGT. The CDR3 region has the DNA TGTGCCAGCAGTCGGGGGGGATACAATGAGCAGTTCTTC. Encoded protein: CASSRGGYNEQFF.

This clonotype was detected ten times or more. The chain is built from TRBV20-1 and TRBJ2-2; D is unclear. Germline assignment: CDR1 DFQATT and CDR2 SNEGSKA (reference sequence). The V gene lost 3 bases and the J gene lost 1 base, with 6 bases spanning the gap. CDR3 size: 13 residues. The CDR3 DNA reads as TGCAGTGCTAGCGCAGTGAACACCGGGGAGCTGTTTTTT. It is translated as CSASAVNTGELFF.

The genes are TRBV11-3 and TRBJ2-5; 10 bases match TRBD1. This CDR3 contains 18 residues. CDR1 is SGHNT and CDR2 is YENEEA in the germline V gene. Unmatched junction bases numbered 8, after V lost 1 base and J lost 0 bases. CDR3 loop: CASSLVVGGTGDQETQYF. CDR3 bases: TGTGCCAGCAGCTTAGTGGTGGGGGGGACAGGGGACCAAGAGACCCAGTACTTC.

The chain uses TRBV6-5 and TRBJ1-2; D not certain. V gave up 0 bases and J gave up 7 bases, with 15 bases separating them. The CDR3 totals 15 residues. Germline assignment: CDR1 MNHEY and CDR2 SVGAGI. The CDR3, as DNA: TGTGCCAGCAGTTACTCTAGGGCAGGTGGCGGTGGCTACACCTTC. It encodes CASSYSRAGGGGYTF.

The gene calls are TRBV28 and TRBJ1-2; D unresolved. Trimming took 11 bases from V and 2 from J, leaving 12 bases between them. Germline V gene sequence: CDR1 MDHEN, CDR2 SYDVKM. The CDR3 is 12 amino acids. CDR3 residues: CAGWRMNYGYTF. The DNA of the CDR3 is TGTGCCGGCTGGAGGATGAACTATGGCTACACCTTC.

This clonotype was seen only once. The gene calls are TRBV10-2 and TRBJ1-1, with TRBD1 as a possible D gene (5 bases). The germline V gene encodes CDR1 WSHSY and CDR2 SAAADI. The CDR3 contains 15 residues. V lost 0 bases, J lost 4 bases, and 12 bases lay in between. CDR3 nucleotide sequence: TGCGCCAGCAGTGAGTCGGGACGGGTCGCCACTGAAGCTTTCTTT. It codes for CASSESGRVATEAFF.

A few counts support this clonotype. This chain links TRBV7-6 with TRBJ2-7, with 7 nucleotides matching TRBD1. Per the germline V gene, CDR1 is SGHVS and CDR2 is FNYEAQ. The CDR3 runs to 14 residues. The V segment lost 0 bases and the J segment 3 bases; nucleotides outside the gene matches: 2. The CDR3 sequence: CASSLADRDYEQYF. CDR3 sequence (DNA): TGTGCCAGCAGCTTAGCCGACAGGGACTACGAGCAGTACTTC.

This clonotype has at least ten counts. The chain recombines TRBV20-1 with TRBJ2-3; 12 bases are a match to TRBD2. CDR1 and CDR2 from the germline V gene are DFQATT and SNEGSKA (reference sequence). V shed 0 bases, J shed 7 bases, and the junction held 11 bases outside the gene matches. The CDR3 length is 17 residues. The CDR3 nucleotides read TGCAGTGCTAGAGATCCGTGGACTAGCGGGGTCAGGAATACGCAGTATTTT. This codes for CSARDPWTSGVRNTQYF.